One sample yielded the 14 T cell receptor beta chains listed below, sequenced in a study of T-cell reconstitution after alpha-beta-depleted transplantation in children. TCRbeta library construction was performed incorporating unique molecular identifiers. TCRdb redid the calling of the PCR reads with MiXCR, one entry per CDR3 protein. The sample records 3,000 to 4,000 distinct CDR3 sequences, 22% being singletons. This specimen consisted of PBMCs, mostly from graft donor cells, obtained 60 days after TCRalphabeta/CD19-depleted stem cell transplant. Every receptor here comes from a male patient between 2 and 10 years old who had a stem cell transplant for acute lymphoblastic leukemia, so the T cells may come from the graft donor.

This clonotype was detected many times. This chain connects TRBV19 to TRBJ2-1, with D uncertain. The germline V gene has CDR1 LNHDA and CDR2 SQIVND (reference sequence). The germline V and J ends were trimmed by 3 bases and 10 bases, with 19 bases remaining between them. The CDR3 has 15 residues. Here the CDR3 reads CASSITGSHSGEQFF. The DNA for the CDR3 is TGTGCCAGTAGTATCACCGGCAGCCATTCTGGGGAGCAGTTCTTC.

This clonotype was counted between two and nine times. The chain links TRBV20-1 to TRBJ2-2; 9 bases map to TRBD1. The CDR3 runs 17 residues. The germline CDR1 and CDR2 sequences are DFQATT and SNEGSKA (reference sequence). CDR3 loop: CCVPGQGLLGPGGELFF. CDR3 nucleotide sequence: TGCTGTGTACCGGGACAGGGTCTACTAGGGCCGGGGGGGGAGCTGTTTTTT.

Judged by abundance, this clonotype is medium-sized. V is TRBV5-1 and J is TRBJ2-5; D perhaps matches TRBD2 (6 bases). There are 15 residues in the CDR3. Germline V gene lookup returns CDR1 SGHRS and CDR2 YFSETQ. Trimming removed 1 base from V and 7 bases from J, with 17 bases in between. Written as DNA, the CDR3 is TGCGCCAGCAGCTTGAGTGCGGGATCCCGCGGGACCCAGTACTTC. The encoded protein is CASSLSAGSRGTQYF.

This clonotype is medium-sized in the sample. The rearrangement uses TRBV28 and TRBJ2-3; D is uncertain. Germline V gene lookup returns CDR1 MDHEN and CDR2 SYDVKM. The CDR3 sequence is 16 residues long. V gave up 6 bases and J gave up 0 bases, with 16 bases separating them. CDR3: CASRSYLGSSTDTQYF. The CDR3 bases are TGTGCCAGCAGATCCTACTTGGGCTCTAGCACAGATACGCAGTATTTT.

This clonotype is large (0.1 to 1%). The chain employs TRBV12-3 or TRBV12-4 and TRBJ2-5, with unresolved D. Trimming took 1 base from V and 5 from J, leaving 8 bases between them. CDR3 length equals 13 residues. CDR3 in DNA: TGTGCCAGCAGTTTAGGTTCGGCGGAGACCCAGTACTTC. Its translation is CASSLGSAETQYF.

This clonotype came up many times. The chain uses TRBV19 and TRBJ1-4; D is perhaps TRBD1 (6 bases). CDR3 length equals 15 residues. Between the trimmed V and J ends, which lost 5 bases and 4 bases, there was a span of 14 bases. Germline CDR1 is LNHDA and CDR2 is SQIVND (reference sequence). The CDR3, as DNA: TGTGCCAGTAGTCTCACAGGACAGCTTAATGAAAAACTGTTTTTT. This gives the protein CASSLTGQLNEKLFF.

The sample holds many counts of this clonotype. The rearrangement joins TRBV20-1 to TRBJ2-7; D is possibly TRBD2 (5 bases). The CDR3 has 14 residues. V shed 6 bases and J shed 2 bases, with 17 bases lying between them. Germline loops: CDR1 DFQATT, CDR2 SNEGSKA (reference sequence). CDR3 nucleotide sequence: TGCAGTGCACCCTTAAGCGGCCCCACCTACGAGCAGTACTTC. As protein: CSAPLSGPTYEQYF.

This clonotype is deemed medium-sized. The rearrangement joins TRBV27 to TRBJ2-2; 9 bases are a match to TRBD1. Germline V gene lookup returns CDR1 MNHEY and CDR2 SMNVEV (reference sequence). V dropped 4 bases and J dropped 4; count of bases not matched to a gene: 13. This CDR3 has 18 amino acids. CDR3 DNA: TGTGCCAGCAGTTCACCACGCGGGACAGGGTTAGGCACCGGGGAGCTGTTTTTT. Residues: CASSSPRGTGLGTGELFF.

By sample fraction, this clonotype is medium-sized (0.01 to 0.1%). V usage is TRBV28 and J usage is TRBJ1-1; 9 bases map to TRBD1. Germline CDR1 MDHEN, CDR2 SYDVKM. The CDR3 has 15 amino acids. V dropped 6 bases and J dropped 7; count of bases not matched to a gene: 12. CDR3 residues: CASSLSGTGSIEAFF. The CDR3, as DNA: TGTGCCAGCAGCCTCTCCGGGACAGGGAGTATTGAAGCTTTCTTT.

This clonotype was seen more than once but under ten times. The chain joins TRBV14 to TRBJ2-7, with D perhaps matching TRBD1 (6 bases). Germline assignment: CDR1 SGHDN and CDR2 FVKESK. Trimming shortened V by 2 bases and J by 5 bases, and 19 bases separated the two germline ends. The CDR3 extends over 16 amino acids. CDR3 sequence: CASSQHLETGYHEQYF. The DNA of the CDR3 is TGTGCCAGCAGCCAACACCTCGAAACAGGGTATCACGAGCAGTACTTC.

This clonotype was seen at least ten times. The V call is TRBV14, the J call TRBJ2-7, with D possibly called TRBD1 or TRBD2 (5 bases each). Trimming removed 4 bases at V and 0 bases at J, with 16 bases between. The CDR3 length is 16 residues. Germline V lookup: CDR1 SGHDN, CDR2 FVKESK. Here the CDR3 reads CASSRPRDPSSYEQYF. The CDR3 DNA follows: TGTGCCAGCAGCCGGCCCCGGGACCCAAGCTCCTACGAGCAGTACTTC. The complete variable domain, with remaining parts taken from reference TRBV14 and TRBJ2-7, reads EAGVTQFPSHSVIEKGQTVTLRCDPISGHDNLYWYRRVMGKEIKFLLHFVKESKQDESGMPNNRFLAERTGGTYSTLKVQPAELEDSGVYFCASSRPRDPSSYEQYFGPGTRLTVT.

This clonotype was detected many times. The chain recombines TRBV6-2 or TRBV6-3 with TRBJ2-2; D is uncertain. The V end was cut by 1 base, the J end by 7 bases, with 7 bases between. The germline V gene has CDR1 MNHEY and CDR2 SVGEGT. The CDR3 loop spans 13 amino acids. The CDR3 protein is CASSYYWVGELFF. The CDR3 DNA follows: TGTGCCAGCAGTTACTACTGGGTCGGGGAGCTGTTTTTT.

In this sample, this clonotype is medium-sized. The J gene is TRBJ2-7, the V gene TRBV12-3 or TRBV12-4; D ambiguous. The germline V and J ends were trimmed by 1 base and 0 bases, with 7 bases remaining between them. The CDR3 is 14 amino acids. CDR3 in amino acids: CASSLDRSSYEQYF. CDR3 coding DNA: TGTGCCAGCAGTTTAGACCGATCCTCCTACGAGCAGTACTTC.

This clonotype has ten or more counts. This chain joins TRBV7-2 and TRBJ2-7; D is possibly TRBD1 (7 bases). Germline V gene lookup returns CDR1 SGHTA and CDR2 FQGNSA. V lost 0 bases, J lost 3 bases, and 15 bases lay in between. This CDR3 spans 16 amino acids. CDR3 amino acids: CASSLAAGGLFYEQYF. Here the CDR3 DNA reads TGTGCCAGCAGCTTAGCAGCAGGGGGGTTATTCTACGAGCAGTACTTC.